The text below deals with one TCR beta chain. The data are from a study of blood T cell repertoires in COVID-19. Some clones are missing from TCRdb's copy, which holds only in-frame ones; the method was immunoSEQ multiplex PCR. The sample shows 300,000 to 400,000 clones, around 91% of them seen only once. J lost 1 base, V lost 6 bases, and 4 bases had no gene match. The CDR3 covers 14 residues. Looked up from germline, CDR1 is MNHEY and CDR2 is SVGEGT. The chain recombines TRBV6-2 or TRBV6-3 with TRBJ1-1; 8 positions match TRBD1. The material sequenced was peripheral blood. The clonotype originates from a woman under 30 who had recovered from COVID-19. The CDR3 protein is CASSDRGRNTEAFF. Written as DNA, the CDR3 is TGTGCCAGCAGCGACAGGGGCAGGAACACTGAAGCTTTCTTT.